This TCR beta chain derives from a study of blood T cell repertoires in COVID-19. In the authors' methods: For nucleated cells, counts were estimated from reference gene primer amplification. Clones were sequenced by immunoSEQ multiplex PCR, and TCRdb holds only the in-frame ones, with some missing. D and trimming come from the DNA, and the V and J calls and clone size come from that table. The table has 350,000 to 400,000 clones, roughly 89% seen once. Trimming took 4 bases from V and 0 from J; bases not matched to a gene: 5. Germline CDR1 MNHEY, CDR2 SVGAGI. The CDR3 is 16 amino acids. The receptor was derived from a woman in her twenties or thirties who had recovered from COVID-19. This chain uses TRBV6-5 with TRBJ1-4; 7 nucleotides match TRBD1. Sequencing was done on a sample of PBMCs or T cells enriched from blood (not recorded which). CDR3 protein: CASSWRQGPTNEKLFF. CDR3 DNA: TGTGCCAGCAGTTGGCGACAGGGCCCAACTAATGAAAAACTGTTTTTT.